The 21 T cell receptor beta chains listed next were all sequenced from one sample in a study of long-term antiretroviral therapy in people with HIV. Sequencing relied on immunoSEQ assay v3.0, run at survey level. Sequencing used immunoSEQ multiplex PCR; TCRdb keeps in-frame clones, though not all of them. The sample holds 20,000 to 25,000 clones, over 75% seen once. Sequenced here: unsorted PBMCs, sampled approximately 2.5 years after starting antiretroviral therapy. The source is a woman between 50 and 59 years old with HIV.

The chain is built from TRBV18 and TRBJ1-1, with D possibly TRBD1 on 5 matching bases. The CDR3 length is 16 residues. CDR1 and CDR2 from the germline V gene are KGHSH and LQKENI. With 1 base removed from V and 6 bases from J, the gap between germline ends came to 18 bases. CDR3 in DNA: TGTGCCAGCTCACCACGAGGGGAGGGGCGTTTGTCTGAAGCTTTCTTT. Translating it yields CASSPRGEGRLSEAFF.

The chain is built from TRBV2 and TRBJ2-2; D gene uncertain. Trimming stripped 7 bases from V and 0 bases from J, with 9 bases between. From germline, CDR1 is SNHLY and CDR2 FYNNEI. The CDR3 extends over 14 amino acids. The CDR3, as DNA: TGTGCCAGCACTCCCAACGCGAACACCGGGGAGCTGTTTTTT. Residues: CASTPNANTGELFF. Based on the CDR3 plus reference TRBV2 and TRBJ2-2, the full variable domain is EPEVTQTPSHQVTQMGQEVILRCVPISNHLYFYWYRQILGQKVEFLVSFYNNEISEKSEIFDDQFSVERPDGSNFTLKIRSTKLEDSAMYFCASTPNANTGELFFGEGSRLTVL.

This clone was detected only once. The V call is TRBV5-6, the J call TRBJ2-5; 7 nucleotides line up with TRBD2. This CDR3 is built from 14 residues. The V and J ends lost 5 bases and 4 bases, in that order; junction bases with no gene match: 8. Per the germline V gene, CDR1 is SGHDT and CDR2 is YYEEEE. The CDR3 is CASSSPREGETQYF. The CDR3 DNA sequence: TGTGCCAGCAGTTCCCCTAGGGAGGGAGAGACCCAGTACTTC.

This chain links TRBV5-1 with TRBJ2-4; 14 nucleotides align to TRBD2. CDR1 and CDR2 from the germline V gene are SGHRS and YFSETQ. This CDR3 region has 16 residues. J was trimmed by 8 bases and V by 4 bases; bases with no gene match: 8. Written as DNA, the CDR3 is TGCGCCAGCAGCCTACGGACTAGCGGGAGGTTGGACATTCAGTACTTC. Residues: CASSLRTSGRLDIQYF. Supplemented by reference TRBV5-1 and TRBJ2-4, the full variable domain reads KAGVTQTPRYLIKTRGQQVTLSCSPISGHRSVSWYQQTPGQGLQFLFEYFSETQRNKGNFPGRFSGRQFSNSRSEMNVSTLELGDSALYLCASSLRTSGRLDIQYFGAGTRLSVL.

CDR3 sequence reads: CAISESANYGYTF. The CDR3 DNA reads TGTGCCATCAGTGAGTCGGCTAACTATGGCTACACCTTC. The chain is built from TRBV10-3 and TRBJ1-2; D is ambiguous. The CDR3 is 13 residues long. Between the trimmed V and J ends, which lost 0 bases and 0 bases, there was a span of 2 bases. CDR1 and CDR2 from the germline V gene are ENHRY and SYGVKD.

This chain uses TRBV2 with TRBJ2-7; D possibly corresponds to TRBD2 (5 bases). Germline CDR1 and CDR2: SNHLY and FYNNEI. This CDR3 is built from 15 residues. Trimming pared 10 bases from V and 2 bases from J, leaving 21 bases between. CDR3 region: CATLVGAGLTYEQYF. CDR3 sequence (DNA): TGTGCCACCCTAGTAGGCGCGGGCCTCACCTACGAGCAGTACTTC.

The chain recombines TRBV5-4 with TRBJ2-2; 7 bases map to TRBD2. Trimming took 2 bases from V and 2 from J; bases not matched to a gene: 6. Germline lookup yields CDR1 SGHNT and CDR2 YYREEE (reference sequence). The length of the CDR3 is 16 residues. The CDR3 here is CASSFSGSLNTGELFF. The CDR3 coding sequence is TGTGCCAGCAGCTTTAGCGGGTCTCTAAACACCGGGGAGCTGTTTTTT. The full variable domain, its missing parts supplied by reference TRBV5-4 and TRBJ2-2, is ETGVTQSPTHLIKTRGQQVTLRCSSQSGHNTVSWYQQALGQGPQFIFQYYREEENGRGNFPPRFSGLQFPNYSSELNVNALELDDSALYLCASSFSGSLNTGELFFGEGSRLTVL.

This chain links TRBV20-1 with TRBJ2-1; D gene unclear. The germline CDR1 and CDR2 sequences are DFQATT and SNEGSKA (reference sequence). There are 11 residues in the CDR3. Trimming stripped 6 bases from V and 6 bases from J, with 9 bases between. In nucleotides, the CDR3 is TGCAGTGCGGCGACTGTCAATGAGCAGTTCTTC. Amino acids: CSAATVNEQFF.

This sequence joins TRBV5-4 and TRBJ1-2; TRBD1 aligns across 7 bases. With V trimmed by 4 bases and J by 6 bases, 6 bases remained unmatched. Germline V lookup: CDR1 SGHNT, CDR2 YYREEE (reference sequence). CDR3 size: 13 residues. The CDR3, as DNA: TGTGCCAGCAGCCGACAGGGAGGGGATGGCTACACCTTC. Protein sequence: CASSRQGGDGYTF. The entire variable domain, with the rest obtained from reference TRBV5-4 and TRBJ1-2, is as follows: ETGVTQSPTHLIKTRGQQVTLRCSSQSGHNTVSWYQQALGQGPQFIFQYYREEENGRGNFPPRFSGLQFPNYSSELNVNALELDDSALYLCASSRQGGDGYTFGSGTRLTVV.

As regards this clone: The junction does not match germline at one end; this may be a read error. The CDR3 region is CASSLAGLAETQYF. CDR3 DNA: TGTGCTAGCAGCTTAGCGGGGTTGGCAGAGACCCAGTACTTC. The genes are TRBV7-7 and TRBJ2-5, with TRBD2 matching 8 bases. CDR3 length: 14 amino acids. Germline lookup yields CDR1 SSHAT and CDR2 FNYEAQ (reference sequence). Combining the CDR3 with reference TRBV7-7 and TRBJ2-5 gives the whole variable domain GAGVSQSPRYKVTKRGQDVTLRCDPISSHATLYWYQQALGQGPEFLTYFNYEAQPDKSGLPSDRFSAERPEGSISTLTIQRTEQRDSAMYRCASSLAGLAETQYFGPGTRLLVL.

The chain has TRBV19 and TRBJ2-7; TRBD2 matches at 8 bases. The CDR3 sequence is 14 residues long. The V segment lost 3 bases and the J segment 7 bases; nucleotides outside the gene matches: 8. Germline values: CDR1 LNHDA, CDR2 SQIVND (reference sequence). CDR3 nucleotides: TGTGCCAGTAGTATTTTGGAGCGGGAGTTTGAGCAGTACTTC. Protein: CASSILEREFEQYF.

This clone was counted a single time. The chain joins TRBV5-1 to TRBJ1-2, with D unresolved. V lost 3 bases and J lost 0, with 18 bases in between. The CDR3 has 17 amino acids. The germline V gene encodes CDR1 SGHRS and CDR2 YFSETQ. This CDR3 reads CASSSNPSDVSNYGYTF. CDR3 sequence (DNA): TGCGCCAGCAGCTCCAACCCGTCGGACGTGTCTAACTATGGCTACACCTTC.

The chain combines TRBV28 with TRBJ1-5; no clear D gene. The CDR3 has 11 residues. Trimming pared 6 bases from V and 5 bases from J, leaving 5 bases between. Germline-derived CDR1 and CDR2 are MDHEN and SYDVKM. CDR3 bases: TGTGCCAGCAGGAGTGATCAGCCCCAGCATTTT. Translating it yields CASRSDQPQHF.

This clone was found once. The chain uses TRBV19 and TRBJ1-4; TRBD1 is a possible D gene (6 bases). Germline V lookup: CDR1 LNHDA, CDR2 SQIVND (reference sequence). This CDR3 comprises 14 residues. The V end was cut by 3 bases, the J end by 5 bases, with 10 bases between. CDR3 residues: CASSMTGINEKLFF. The CDR3 nucleotides read TGTGCCAGTAGTATGACAGGCATAAATGAAAAACTGTTTTTT.

The J gene is TRBJ2-3, the V gene TRBV5-6, with 7 nucleotides matching TRBD2. CDR3 length: 15 amino acids. The V gene's germline CDR1 is SGHDT and CDR2 YYEEEE. V lost 4 bases, J lost 5 bases, and 10 bases stayed unmatched. CDR3 in amino acids: CASSTGGWEEDTQYF. CDR3 nucleotides: TGTGCCAGCAGCACCGGGGGGTGGGAGGAAGATACGCAGTATTTT.

This clone was detected only once. This sequence joins TRBV30 and TRBJ2-4; tentative D call: TRBD1 (5 bases). CDR3 length: 11 amino acids. The germline CDR1 and CDR2 sequences are GTSNPN and SVGIG (reference sequence). The V and J ends lost 4 bases and 9 bases respectively, with 10 bases between them. CDR3 bases: TGTGCCTGGACAGGGTGGGGCATTCAGTACTTC. Protein: CAWTGWGIQYF.

This chain joins TRBV6-5 and TRBJ1-3, with D hard to call. Trimming removed 2 bases at V and 2 bases at J, with 4 bases between. This CDR3 comprises 13 residues. Germline V gene sequence: CDR1 MNHEY, CDR2 SVGAGI. This CDR3 is CASSYQTGNTIYF. In nucleotides, the CDR3 is TGTGCCAGCAGTTACCAGACTGGAAACACCATATATTTT.

The chain couples TRBV27 to TRBJ1-4, with 7 bases identical to TRBD1. V was pared by 5 bases and J by 5 bases, with 11 bases of the junction left unmatched. CDR1 and CDR2 (germline): MNHEY, SMNVEV (reference sequence). There are 16 residues in the CDR3. The CDR3 spells CASSTTGIYVNEKLFF. In DNA form, the CDR3 reads TGTGCCAGCAGTACGACAGGGATCTATGTAAATGAAAAACTGTTTTTT.

The CDR3 DNA reads TGTGCCAGCAGCTTAGAATTTCGGGGACAGGTCAGGAATGAGCAGTTCTTC. Protein: CASSLEFRGQVRNEQFF. V is TRBV13 and J is TRBJ2-1, with TRBD1 identical over 8 bases. V gave up 1 base and J gave up 7 bases; unmatched junction bases: 12. The germline V gene has CDR1 PRHDT and CDR2 FYEKMQ (reference sequence). The CDR3 has 17 amino acids.

This chain joins TRBV27 and TRBJ2-2, with a tentative D call TRBD2 (6 bases). Trimming cost V 7 bases and J 0 bases, with 12 bases left between them. Per germline, CDR1 MNHEY and CDR2 SMNVEV (reference sequence). The CDR3 runs 15 residues. The CDR3 nucleotides read TGTGCCAGCACCTTGGGAGGCCCGAACACCGGGGAGCTGTTTTTT. Translated, it gives CASTLGGPNTGELFF.

The chain couples TRBV5-8 to TRBJ2-5; tentative D call: TRBD1 (6 bases). Trimming cost V 3 bases and J 5 bases, with 14 bases left between them. CDR1 SGHTS and CDR2 YDEGEE come from the germline V gene. CDR3 size: 14 residues. CDR3 sequence: CASSSSQGWETQYF. CDR3 sequence (DNA): TGTGCCAGCAGCTCTTCTCAGGGGTGGGAGACCCAGTACTTC. The full variable domain, with the rest looked up from reference TRBV5-8 and TRBJ2-5, is EAGVTQSPTHLIKTRGQQATLRCSPISGHTSVYWYQQALGLGLQFLLWYDEGEERNRGNFPPRFSGRQFPNYSSELNVNALELEDSALYLCASSSSQGWETQYFGPGTRLLVL.